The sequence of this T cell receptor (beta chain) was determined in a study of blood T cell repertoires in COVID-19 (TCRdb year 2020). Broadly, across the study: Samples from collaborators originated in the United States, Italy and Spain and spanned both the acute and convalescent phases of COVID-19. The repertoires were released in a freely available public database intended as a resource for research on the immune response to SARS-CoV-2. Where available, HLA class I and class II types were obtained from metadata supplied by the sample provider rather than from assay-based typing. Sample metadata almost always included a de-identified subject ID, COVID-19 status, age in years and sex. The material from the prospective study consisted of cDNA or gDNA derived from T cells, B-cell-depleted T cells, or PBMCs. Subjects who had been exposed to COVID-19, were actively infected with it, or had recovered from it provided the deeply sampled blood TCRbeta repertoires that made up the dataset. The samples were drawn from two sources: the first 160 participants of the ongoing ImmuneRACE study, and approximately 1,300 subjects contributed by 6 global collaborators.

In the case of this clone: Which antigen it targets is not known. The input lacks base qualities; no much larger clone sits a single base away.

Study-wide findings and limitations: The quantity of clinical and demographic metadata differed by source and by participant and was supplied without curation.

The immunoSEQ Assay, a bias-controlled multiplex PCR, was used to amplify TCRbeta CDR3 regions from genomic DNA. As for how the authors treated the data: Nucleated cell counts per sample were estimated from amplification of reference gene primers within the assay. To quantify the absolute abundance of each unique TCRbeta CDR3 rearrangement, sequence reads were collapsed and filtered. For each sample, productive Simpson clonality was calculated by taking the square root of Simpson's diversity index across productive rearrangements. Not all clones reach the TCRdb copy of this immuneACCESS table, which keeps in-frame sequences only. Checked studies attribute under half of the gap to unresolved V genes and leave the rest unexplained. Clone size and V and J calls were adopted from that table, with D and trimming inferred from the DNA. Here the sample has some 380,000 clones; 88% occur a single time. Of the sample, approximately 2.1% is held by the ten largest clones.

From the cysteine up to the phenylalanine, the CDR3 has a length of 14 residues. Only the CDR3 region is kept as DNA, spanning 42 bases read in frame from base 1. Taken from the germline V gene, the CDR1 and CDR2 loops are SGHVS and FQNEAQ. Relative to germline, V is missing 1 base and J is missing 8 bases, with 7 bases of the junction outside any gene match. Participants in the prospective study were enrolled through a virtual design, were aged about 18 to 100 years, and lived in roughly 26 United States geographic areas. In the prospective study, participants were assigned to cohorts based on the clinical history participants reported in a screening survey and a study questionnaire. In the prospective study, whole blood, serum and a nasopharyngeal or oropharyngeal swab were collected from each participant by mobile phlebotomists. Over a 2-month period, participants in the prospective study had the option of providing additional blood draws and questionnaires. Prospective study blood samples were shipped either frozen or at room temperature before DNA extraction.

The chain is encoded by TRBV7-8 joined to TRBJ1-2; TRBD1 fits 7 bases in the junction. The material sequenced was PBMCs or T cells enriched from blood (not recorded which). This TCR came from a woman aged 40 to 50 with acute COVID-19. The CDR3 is CASSLDRTGRGYTF. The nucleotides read TGTGCCAGCAGCTTAGATAGGACAGGAAGGGGCTACACCTTC.